The rows below give T cell receptor beta chains drawn from one sample of a study of tumor-infiltrating lymphocytes in primary liver carcinoma. TCRdb re-called the multiplex PCR reads through MiXCR, storing one row per CDR3 protein. The table has 90,000 to 100,000 distinct CDR3 sequences, about 70% seen once. The sequenced sample was liver tumor tissue from sampling region 5. The source is a woman aged 55 to 70 with primary liver carcinoma and hepatitis B virus infection. Each CDR3 is given with its conserved first and last residue. Each record gives: clone size, V gene, J gene, D gene, CDR3 DNA, CDR3 protein. D genes are given only for firm matches. The size of a clone is reported for some rows only, either as once, few or many, or as a class for expanded clones.

clone size: many
V gene: TRBV29-1
J gene: TRBJ1-2
D gene: -
CDR3 DNA: TGCAGCGTTGAAAAGCCGCCAGTAACTAACTATGGCTACACCTTC
CDR3 protein: CSVEKPPVTNYGYTF

clone size: -
V gene: TRBV10-3
J gene: TRBJ2-1
D gene: -
CDR3 DNA: TGTGCCATCAGTGAGTCGACTACACCTAGGAGCGTGGGGATGAATGAGCAGTTCTTC
CDR3 protein: CAISESTTPRSVGMNEQFF

clone size: -
V gene: TRBV5-5
J gene: TRBJ2-3
D gene: -
CDR3 DNA: TGTGCCAGCAACTCACGAGCCTCCTTAAGCACAGATACGCAGTATTTT
CDR3 protein: CASNSRASLSTDTQYF

clone size: -
V gene: TRBV20-1
J gene: TRBJ2-1
D gene: -
CDR3 DNA: TGCAGTGCTAGAGGGACGGACAATGAGCAGTTCTTC
CDR3 protein: CSARGTDNEQFF

clone size: -
V gene: TRBV11-3
J gene: TRBJ2-1
D gene: -
CDR3 DNA: TGTGCCAGCAGCTTAGCGGCAAGGGTTGGGAATAAGCAGTTCTTC
CDR3 protein: CASSLAARVGNKQFF

clone size: many
V gene: TRBV10-2
J gene: TRBJ2-3
D gene: -
CDR3 DNA: TGCGCCAGCAGCCGACAGGACCGGGCAGATACGCAGTATTTT
CDR3 protein: CASSRQDRADTQYF

clone size: many
V gene: TRBV6-6
J gene: TRBJ2-5
D gene: -
CDR3 DNA: TGTGCCAGCAGTGCAAACCAAGAGACCCAGTACTTC
CDR3 protein: CASSANQETQYF

clone size: -
V gene: TRBV11-2
J gene: TRBJ2-5
D gene: -
CDR3 DNA: TGTGCTAGCAGCCCAATGACTAGAACACTAGAGACCCAGTACTTC
CDR3 protein: CASSPMTRTLETQYF

clone size: few
V gene: TRBV28
J gene: TRBJ1-5
D gene: TRBD1
CDR3 DNA: TGTGCCAGCAGTCCTGGACAGGGGGCTTATGGTCAGCCCCAGCATTTT
CDR3 protein: CASSPGQGAYGQPQHF

clone size: -
V gene: TRBV5-1
J gene: TRBJ2-3
D gene: -
CDR3 DNA: TGTGCCAGCAACTTGGGAACCGGGGATACGCAGTATTTT
CDR3 protein: CASNLGTGDTQYF

clone size: -
V gene: TRBV11-3
J gene: TRBJ2-1
D gene: -
CDR3 DNA: TGTGCCAGTAGCTTAGGAACTAGCTTGAAGCTTGAGCAGTTCTTC
CDR3 protein: CASSLGTSLKLEQFF

clone size: few
V gene: TRBV5-1
J gene: TRBJ2-5
D gene: -
CDR3 DNA: TGCGCCAGCAGCTTGTTTCGACTCGAGGAGACCCAGTACTTC
CDR3 protein: CASSLFRLEETQYF

clone size: -
V gene: TRBV4-2
J gene: TRBJ1-2
D gene: -
CDR3 DNA: TGTGCCAGCATCCAAGATATTTACAGCTCCTATCGCTACACCTTC
CDR3 protein: CASIQDIYSSYRYTF

clone size: once
V gene: TRBV11-2
J gene: TRBJ1-5
D gene: TRBD1
CDR3 DNA: TGTGTCAGCAGCTTCCAGGGGGTTGTCAATCAGCCCCAGCATTTT
CDR3 protein: CVSSFQGVVNQPQHF

clone size: -
V gene: TRBV11-2
J gene: TRBJ1-3
D gene: -
CDR3 DNA: TGTGCCAGCAGCTTAGGCGGAAGCACCATATATTTT
CDR3 protein: CASSLGGSTIYF

clone size: -
V gene: TRBV5-4
J gene: TRBJ2-7
D gene: -
CDR3 DNA: TGTGCCAGCAGTTTGGGTCTAGTGGGCTACGAGCAGTACTTC
CDR3 protein: CASSLGLVGYEQYF

clone size: -
V gene: TRBV11-2
J gene: TRBJ2-5
D gene: TRBD2
CDR3 DNA: TGTGCCAGCAGCTTATCGCTAGCGGGAGAGACCCGGTGCTTC
CDR3 protein: CASSLSLAGETRCF

clone size: -
V gene: TRBV11-3
J gene: TRBJ2-7
D gene: -
CDR3 DNA: TGTGCCAGCAGCTTTGTCCAGGGCCTTATCAACGATCAGTACTTC
CDR3 protein: CASSFVQGLINDQYF

clone size: -
V gene: TRBV14
J gene: TRBJ2-7
D gene: TRBD2
CDR3 DNA: TGTGCCAGCAGCCAAGTCCGGGACTATGAGCAGTACTTC
CDR3 protein: CASSQVRDYEQYF

clone size: -
V gene: TRBV6-5
J gene: TRBJ2-2
D gene: TRBD2
CDR3 DNA: TGTGCCAGCAGTTGGACTAGCGGGAGGGCATGGCGCACCGGGGAGCTGTTTTTT
CDR3 protein: CASSWTSGRAWRTGELFF

clone size: -
V gene: TRBV29-1
J gene: TRBJ2-2
D gene: -
CDR3 DNA: TGCAATGGGCGCGACAGAACCGGGGAGCTGTTTTTT
CDR3 protein: CNGRDRTGELFF

clone size: -
V gene: TRBV4-2
J gene: TRBJ2-1
D gene: TRBD2
CDR3 DNA: TGTGCCAGCAGCCAAATAACTAGCGGGAGTAATGGGCAGTTCTTC
CDR3 protein: CASSQITSGSNGQFF

clone size: -
V gene: TRBV12-3/TRBV12-4
J gene: TRBJ2-2
D gene: TRBD2
CDR3 DNA: TGTGCCAGCAGTTTTGGACTAGCGGTCACCGGGGAGCTGTCTTTT
CDR3 protein: CASSFGLAVTGELSF

clone size: many
V gene: TRBV28
J gene: TRBJ2-1
D gene: -
CDR3 DNA: TGTGCCAGCAGTTTGGTGCACGAGCGGTTCTTC
CDR3 protein: CASSLVHERFF

clone size: -
V gene: TRBV4-1
J gene: TRBJ1-2
D gene: -
CDR3 DNA: TGCGCCAGCAACCAAGGACCCGGGGGGGGCTATGGCTACACCTTC
CDR3 protein: CASNQGPGGGYGYTF

clone size: -
V gene: TRBV5-1
J gene: TRBJ2-2
D gene: TRBD2
CDR3 DNA: TGCGACAGCAGCTCGCCCTCTAGCGGCCGGAACACCGGGGAGCTGTTTTTT
CDR3 protein: CDSSSPSSGRNTGELFF

clone size: -
V gene: TRBV20-1
J gene: TRBJ2-7
D gene: -
CDR3 DNA: TGCAGTGCTAGAGACCTGTACATGTCCTACGAGCAGTACTTC
CDR3 protein: CSARDLYMSYEQYF

clone size: many
V gene: TRBV7-9
J gene: TRBJ1-1
D gene: -
CDR3 DNA: TGTGCCAGCAGTTCAGGGACGACGGCTTTCTTT
CDR3 protein: CASSSGTTAFF

clone size: medium-sized
V gene: TRBV11-2
J gene: TRBJ2-1
D gene: -
CDR3 DNA: TGTGCCAGCAGCTTATTGCAGAGCAATGAGCAGTTCTTC
CDR3 protein: CASSLLQSNEQFF

clone size: -
V gene: TRBV6-5
J gene: TRBJ2-5
D gene: -
CDR3 DNA: TGTACCAGCAGCCCTTCCCCGAGTAGCTCCGAGACCCAGTACTTC
CDR3 protein: CTSSPSPSSSETQYF

clone size: once
V gene: TRBV6-4
J gene: TRBJ1-1
D gene: -
CDR3 DNA: TGTGCCAGCAGTAATAGTTTGAACACTGCAGCTTTCTTT
CDR3 protein: CASSNSLNTAAFF

clone size: -
V gene: TRBV6-5
J gene: TRBJ1-1
D gene: -
CDR3 DNA: TGTGCCAGCTGTTACGCCGAGGGAGTTGCCACTGAAGCTTTCTTT
CDR3 protein: CASCYAEGVATEAFF

clone size: many
V gene: TRBV6-1
J gene: TRBJ2-2
D gene: -
CDR3 DNA: TGTGCCAGCAGAGCAGGGCTGGAGAACACCGGGGAGCTGTTTTTT
CDR3 protein: CASRAGLENTGELFF

clone size: -
V gene: TRBV11-3
J gene: TRBJ2-1
D gene: TRBD2
CDR3 DNA: TGTGCCAGCTTAGGGACTAGCGGGAGTCTTGAGCAGTTCTTC
CDR3 protein: CASLGTSGSLEQFF

clone size: many
V gene: TRBV7-8
J gene: TRBJ2-2
D gene: -
CDR3 DNA: TGTGCCAGCAGCTTAGCCCGGGACCCGGGGACCGGGGAGCTGTTTTTT
CDR3 protein: CASSLARDPGTGELFF

clone size: many
V gene: TRBV28
J gene: TRBJ1-5
D gene: -
CDR3 DNA: TGTGCCAGCAGCCCGCACACGTACAATCAGCCCCAGCATTTT
CDR3 protein: CASSPHTYNQPQHF

clone size: -
V gene: TRBV11-3
J gene: TRBJ2-3
D gene: -
CDR3 DNA: TGTACCAGCAGCTTAGATCGACATACTATAGATACGCAGTATTTC
CDR3 protein: CTSSLDRHTIDTQYF

clone size: -
V gene: TRBV6-2/TRBV6-3
J gene: TRBJ1-5
D gene: TRBD1
CDR3 DNA: TGTGCCAGCAGCAGCACAGGGGAATGGAGTCAGGCCCAGCATTTT
CDR3 protein: CASSSTGEWSQAQHF

clone size: -
V gene: TRBV11-2
J gene: TRBJ2-3
D gene: -
CDR3 DNA: TGTGTCAGCTGCTTAGATCGAGGAGATATGCAGTATTTT
CDR3 protein: CVSCLDRGDMQYF

clone size: many
V gene: TRBV29-1
J gene: TRBJ2-1
D gene: TRBD1
CDR3 DNA: TGCAGCGTGATGGGACAGGGAGGTGGTGAGCAGTTCTTC
CDR3 protein: CSVMGQGGGEQFF

clone size: -
V gene: TRBV6-6
J gene: TRBJ1-4
D gene: TRBD1
CDR3 DNA: TGTGCCAGCAGCGTCGGGCAGGGGGATGAAAAACTGTTTTTT
CDR3 protein: CASSVGQGDEKLFF

clone size: -
V gene: TRBV18
J gene: TRBJ2-1
D gene: TRBD2
CDR3 DNA: TGTGCCAGCTCACTAGTCCAAGGGACTAGCCACAATGAGCAGTTCTTC
CDR3 protein: CASSLVQGTSHNEQFF

clone size: -
V gene: TRBV4-1
J gene: TRBJ2-1
D gene: -
CDR3 DNA: TGCGCCAGCAGCCATACAGGACTACCGGAAACCTACAATGAGCAGTTCTTT
CDR3 protein: CASSHTGLPETYNEQFF

clone size: once
V gene: TRBV6-2/TRBV6-3
J gene: TRBJ2-7
D gene: TRBD2
CDR3 DNA: TGTGCCAATAGTACCCCGCGGCGGGGGATCTACGAGCAGTACTTC
CDR3 protein: CANSTPRRGIYEQYF

clone size: few
V gene: TRBV5-1
J gene: TRBJ2-2
D gene: -
CDR3 DNA: TGCGCCAGCAGCTTGACATGGAACACCGGGGAGCTGTTTTTT
CDR3 protein: CASSLTWNTGELFF

clone size: -
V gene: TRBV28
J gene: TRBJ2-5
D gene: -
CDR3 DNA: TGTGCCAGCAGTTTTAACATCCTACTAGAGGGAGAAGAGACCCAGTACTTC
CDR3 protein: CASSFNILLEGEETQYF

clone size: -
V gene: TRBV6-5
J gene: TRBJ2-1
D gene: -
CDR3 DNA: TGTGCCAGCAGTTCACTAGCTGCAGGAGTGAATGAGCAGTTCTTC
CDR3 protein: CASSSLAAGVNEQFF